Below, 27 T cell receptor beta chains from the same sample are listed, as sequenced in a study of blood T cell repertoires in COVID-19 (dated by TCRdb to about 2020). Libraries were prepared through the immunoSEQ multiplex PCR assay. TCRdb obtained this table from immuneACCESS and retained in-frame rearrangements with V and J assigned. These tables miss some clones; where compared with another copy, unresolved V genes account for less than half of the shortfall, and the remainder is unexplained. This sample is represented by some 350,000 clones; 75% to 90% of them were singletons. The ten largest clones represent more than 0.8% of the sample. The sample consisted of PBMCs or T cells enriched from blood (not recorded which). Receptors were obtained from a man between 18 and 35 years old who had recovered from COVID-19.

The chain uses TRBV7-8 and TRBJ2-1; 8 bases fit TRBD2. The CDR3 sequence is 16 residues long. The trim removed 4 bases at V and 3 bases at J, leaving 8 bases unmatched. The germline V gene has CDR1 SGHVS and CDR2 FQNEAQ. The CDR3 coding sequence is TGTGCCAGCAGCTCCGGACTAGCAGATGTCTACAATGAGCAGTTCTTC. Its protein is CASSSGLADVYNEQFF.

The chain recombines TRBV25-1 with TRBJ2-2; D is perhaps TRBD1 (5 bases). The CDR3 contains 14 residues. V lost 1 base, J lost 3 bases, and 6 bases lay in between. Germline CDR1 MGHDK, CDR2 SYGVNS. The CDR3 here is CASSESRDTGELFF. The CDR3 coding sequence is TGTGCCAGCAGTGAATCCAGGGACACCGGGGAGCTGTTTTTT.

This clone was counted a single time. The chain couples TRBV6-6 to TRBJ2-7, with D possibly matching TRBD2 (6 bases). Germline V gives CDR1 MNHNY, CDR2 SVGAGI (reference sequence). Trimming pared 6 bases from V and 0 bases from J, leaving 15 bases between. The CDR3 totals 15 residues. The CDR3 bases are TGTGCCAGCAGCCCAAGCGGGTCGAGCTCCTACGAGCAGTACTTC. This sequence encodes CASSPSGSSSYEQYF.

The CDR3, as DNA: TGTGCCAGCAGCACCTACGGCGGAGTGGGGGGTTCTAGCACAGATACGCAGTATTTT. This translates into CASSTYGGVGGSSTDTQYF. The J gene is TRBJ2-3, the V gene TRBV9, with D maybe TRBD2 (6 bases). This CDR3 contains 19 residues. Per germline, CDR1 SGDLS and CDR2 YYNGEE. V lost 4 bases to trimming and J lost 0 bases, with 24 bases between them.

The chain links TRBV3-1 (or the pseudogene TRBV3-2) to TRBJ1-5; D uncertain. This CDR3 comprises 13 residues. The germline V gene has CDR1 LGHDT and CDR2 YNNKEL (reference sequence). Trimming pared 0 bases from V and 6 bases from J, leaving 6 bases between. CDR3 region: CASSQDISQPQHF. CDR3 sequence (DNA): TGTGCCAGCAGCCAAGATATCTCTCAGCCCCAGCATTTT.

The chain links TRBV5-1 to TRBJ1-1; TRBD1 matches at 7 bases. The CDR3 totals 18 residues. Germline V lookup: CDR1 SGHRS, CDR2 YFSETQ. V was clipped by 0 bases and J by 5 bases; unmatched bases: 16. The CDR3 DNA follows: TGCGCCAGCAGCTTGGACGGTTACTTAGGGGGCGCAGGGACTGAAGCTTTCTTT. Amino acid sequence: CASSLDGYLGGAGTEAFF. Full variable domain (missing parts from reference TRBV5-1 and TRBJ1-1): KAGVTQTPRYLIKTRGQQVTLSCSPISGHRSVSWYQQTPGQGLQFLFEYFSETQRNKGNFPGRFSGRQFSNSRSEMNVSTLELGDSALYLCASSLDGYLGGAGTEAFFGQGTRLTVV.

The V call is TRBV7-6, the J call TRBJ1-6; 8 bases are shared with TRBD1. From germline, CDR1 is SGHVS and CDR2 FNYEAQ. The junction had 4 bases not matched to a gene; V was cut back by 1 base and J by 8 bases. The CDR3 totals 15 residues. The chain's CDR3 is CASSLGAGGDSPLHF. CDR3 in DNA: TGTGCCAGCAGCTTAGGGGCAGGGGGCGATTCACCCCTCCACTTT.

The chain is built from TRBV5-1 and TRBJ2-1; 9 positions match TRBD2. CDR1 and CDR2 (germline): SGHRS, YFSETQ. V was pared by 0 bases and J by 9 bases, with 7 bases of the junction left unmatched. CDR3 length equals 15 residues. The CDR3 bases are TGCGCCAGCAGCTTGGGATTAGCGGGAGTTCCTGAGCAGTTCTTC. It translates to CASSLGLAGVPEQFF.

This clone has more than one count but fewer than ten. The chain employs TRBV7-9 and TRBJ1-2; no reliable D call. Germline lookup yields CDR1 SEHNR and CDR2 FQNEAQ (reference sequence). This CDR3 spans 14 amino acids. Trimming shortened V by 5 bases and J by 7 bases, and 17 bases separated the two germline ends. The CDR3 region has the DNA TGTGCCAGCAGCCCAACTCATTTGTCCCTTGGCTACACCTTC. It encodes CASSPTHLSLGYTF. Full variable domain (outside the CDR3, taken from reference TRBV7-9 and TRBJ1-2): DTGVSQNPRHKITKRGQNVTFRCDPISEHNRLYWYRQTLGQGPEFLTYFQNEAQLEKSRLLSDRFSAERPKGSFSTLEIQRTEQGDSAMYLCASSPTHLSLGYTFGSGTRLTVV.

The J gene is TRBJ1-1, the V gene TRBV29-1; no firm D call. The V and J ends lost 7 bases and 0 bases respectively, with 12 bases between them. The CDR3 runs to 13 residues. The germline V gene has CDR1 SQVTM and CDR2 ANQGSEA. DNA of the CDR3: TGCAGCGCACTAAAAAGGATGAACACTGAAGCTTTCTTT. It codes for CSALKRMNTEAFF. Complete variable domain (other parts from reference TRBV29-1 and TRBJ1-1): SAVISQKPSRDICQRGTSLTIQCQVDSQVTMMFWYRQQPGQSLTLIATANQGSEATYESGFVIDKFPISRPNLTFSTLTVSNMSPEDSSIYLCSALKRMNTEAFFGQGTRLTVV.

The rearrangement uses TRBV19 and TRBJ1-5; 10 bases fit TRBD1. Losses at the gene ends were 6 bases for V and 6 bases for J; bases not matched to a gene: 8. CDR1 is LNHDA and CDR2 is SQIVND in the germline V gene (reference sequence). CDR3 length: 15 residues. CDR3: CASSTGTGEFQPQHF. The CDR3 DNA follows: TGTGCCAGTAGCACCGGGACAGGGGAGTTTCAGCCCCAGCATTTT.

The chain combines TRBV10-1 with TRBJ2-3, with 9 bases matching TRBD2. Trimming removed 6 bases from V and 2 bases from J; junction bases left unmatched: 6. Germline V gene data show CDR1 as WNHNN and CDR2 as SYGVQD (reference sequence). This CDR3 region has 15 residues. CDR3 bases: TGCGCCAGCAGCCCAAGCGGGGGGCCCACAGATACGCAGTATTTT. Protein: CASSPSGGPTDTQYF.

This chain joins TRBV2 and TRBJ2-1; TRBD1 is a possible D gene (6 bases). The CDR3 extends over 13 amino acids. CDR1 is SNHLY and CDR2 is FYNNEI in the germline V gene. Trimming removed 8 bases at V and 3 bases at J, with 11 bases between. For the CDR3, the DNA is TGTGCCAGCCTCCGGGACAACTACAATGAGCAGTTCTTC. Its protein product is CASLRDNYNEQFF.

V is TRBV18 and J is TRBJ2-1, with TRBD1 identical over 10 bases. This CDR3 has 16 residues. Germline-derived CDR1 and CDR2 are KGHSH and LQKENI. J was trimmed by 7 bases and V by 1 base; bases with no gene match: 7. The DNA for the CDR3 is TGTGCCAGCTCACCACGTCCGGGACAGGGGTTGAATGAGCAGTTCTTC. Its protein product is CASSPRPGQGLNEQFF.

The chain combines TRBV25-1 with TRBJ2-5; 8 bases fit TRBD1. The CDR3 runs to 13 residues. Per the germline V gene, CDR1 is MGHDK and CDR2 is SYGVNS. J lost 0 bases, V lost 11 bases, and 5 bases had no gene match. CDR3 bases: TGTGCCGGACAGGGACAGTACCAAGAGACCCAGTACTTC. Translation: CAGQGQYQETQYF.

The chain recombines TRBV6-5 with TRBJ1-6; D call uncertain. V was trimmed by 6 bases and J by 0 bases, leaving 6 bases between them. The CDR3 extends over 14 amino acids. CDR1 MNHEY and CDR2 SVGAGI come from the germline V gene. CDR3 coding DNA: TGTGCCAGCAGGCGGAGCTCCTATAATTCACCCCTCCACTTT. It codes for CASRRSSYNSPLHF.

This chain links TRBV19 with TRBJ2-1; 8 bases agree with TRBD2. Germline lookup yields CDR1 LNHDA and CDR2 SQIVND (reference sequence). The V and J ends lost 5 bases and 7 bases, in that order; junction bases with no gene match: 4. This CDR3 contains 13 residues. CDR3 bases: TGTGCCAGTAGTCCGGGGGGGGCGAATGAGCAGTTCTTC. Translated, it gives CASSPGGANEQFF. The full variable domain, rest sourced from reference TRBV19 and TRBJ2-1, is DGGITQSPKYLFRKEGQNVTLSCEQNLNHDAMYWYRQDPGQGLRLIYYSQIVNDFQKGDIAEGYSVSREKKESFPLTVTSAQKNPTAFYLCASSPGGANEQFFGPGTRLTVL.

The chain combines TRBV9 with TRBJ1-1, with TRBD1 as a possible D gene (5 bases). Deletions cut 1 base from V and 0 bases from J, with 10 bases between. Germline CDR1 is SGDLS and CDR2 is YYNGEE. The CDR3 length is 15 residues. CDR3 in DNA: TGTGCCAGCAGCGTACAGGGCCGGATGAACACTGAAGCTTTCTTT. Amino acids: CASSVQGRMNTEAFF.

In DNA form, the CDR3 reads TGTGCCAGCAGCCAGCCTGCTAGCGGCCGCCAGACCTACAATGAGCAGTTCTTC. Encoded protein: CASSQPASGRQTYNEQFF. This sequence joins TRBV3-1 (or the pseudogene TRBV3-2) and TRBJ2-1; 7 bases are shared with TRBD2. The trim removed 3 bases at V and 2 bases at J, leaving 13 bases unmatched. Germline loops: CDR1 LGHDT, CDR2 YNNKEL (reference sequence). This CDR3 is built from 18 residues.

The chain couples TRBV7-9 to TRBJ1-3, with TRBD1 matching over 10 bases. This CDR3 region has 14 residues. V lost 8 bases, J lost 4 bases, and 5 bases stayed unmatched. Germline CDR1 and CDR2: SEHNR and FQNEAQ (reference sequence). The CDR3 protein is CASWTGGIGNTIYF. CDR3 coding DNA: TGTGCCAGCTGGACAGGGGGAATCGGAAACACCATATATTTT.

The chain uses TRBV20-1 and TRBJ1-2; D ambiguous. V was clipped by 6 bases and J by 2 bases, with 7 bases between them. Germline-derived CDR1 and CDR2 are DFQATT and SNEGSKA (reference sequence). CDR3 length: 11 residues. The CDR3 reads CSASLNYGYTF. Here the CDR3 DNA reads TGCAGTGCGAGTCTGAACTATGGCTACACCTTC.

This clone was picked up one time. The chain couples TRBV29-1 to TRBJ2-7; 7 bases map to TRBD1. J was trimmed by 2 bases and V by 6 bases; bases with no gene match: 10. Per the germline V gene, CDR1 is SQVTM and CDR2 is ANQGSEA. The CDR3 loop spans 14 amino acids. The CDR3 region is CSVTQRGLTYEQYF. In nucleotides, the CDR3 is TGCAGCGTCACACAAAGGGGGCTAACCTACGAGCAGTACTTC.

The chain is built from TRBV9 and TRBJ1-2, with 8 bases identical to TRBD1. The CDR3 has 13 residues. V was clipped by 3 bases and J by 6 bases; unmatched bases: 4. Germline CDR1 reads SGDLS; CDR2 reads YYNGEE. CDR3 bases: TGTGCCAGCAGCGGAACAGGGGGGAATGGCTACACCTTC. Translating it yields CASSGTGGNGYTF.

The chain employs TRBV27 and TRBJ2-1; the match to TRBD1 covers 10 bases. This CDR3 region has 15 residues. J lost 10 bases, V lost 6 bases, and 12 bases had no gene match. The V gene's germline CDR1 is MNHEY and CDR2 SMNVEV (reference sequence). This chain's CDR3 is CASRSLGDRGLEQFF. CDR3 coding DNA: TGTGCCAGCAGGTCGCTTGGGGACAGGGGACTGGAGCAGTTCTTC.

The chain has TRBV10-3 and TRBJ2-2; 14 bases match TRBD2. Unmatched junction bases numbered 8, after V lost 0 bases and J lost 2 bases. CDR1 ENHRY and CDR2 SYGVKD come from the germline V gene. This CDR3 has 20 residues. CDR3 in amino acids: CAISESTGLAGVGNTGELFF. As DNA, the CDR3 is TGTGCCATCAGTGAGTCGACGGGACTAGCGGGAGTTGGCAACACCGGGGAGCTGTTTTTT.

This clone occurred once. The genes are TRBV19 and TRBJ2-2, with a weak D call TRBD1 (6 bases). Trimming cost V 2 bases and J 4 bases, with 11 bases left between them. This CDR3 is 15 amino acids long. Germline CDR1 LNHDA, CDR2 SQIVND (reference sequence). CDR3 region: CASSIIQGFTGELFF. Written as DNA, the CDR3 is TGTGCCAGTAGTATAATCCAGGGGTTCACCGGGGAGCTGTTTTTT.

This chain joins TRBV27 and TRBJ2-7; 7 bases agree with TRBD1. CDR1 and CDR2 (germline): MNHEY, SMNVEV (reference sequence). This CDR3 spans 16 amino acids. The V and J ends lost 5 bases and 3 bases, in that order; junction bases with no gene match: 13. CDR3 residues: CASSPRQGIPIYEQYF. The CDR3 region has the DNA TGTGCCAGCAGTCCCCGACAGGGCATACCCATCTACGAGCAGTACTTC.